This TCR beta chain is from a study of blood T cell repertoires in COVID-19. Overall study context: The cDNA or gDNA used as material had been derived from T cells, B-cell-depleted T cells, or PBMCs.

This clone is a singleton in its sample. The V and J ends lost 2 bases and 7 bases respectively, with 6 bases between them. CDR3 length: 12 residues. CDR1 and CDR2 (germline): SGHAT, FQNNGV. Here immunoSEQ multiplex PCR was the method, and the copy in TCRdb shows in-frame clones only, minus some. The table lists 70,000 or so clones, 90% of them singletons. The sequenced material came from peripheral blood. The chain has TRBV11-2 and TRBJ2-1; D unresolved. This receptor was identified in a woman between 18 and 30 years old with acute or convalescent COVID-19. The CDR3 bases are TGTGCCAGCAGCTTAATACGGAATGAGCAGTTCTTC. Encoded protein: CASSLIRNEQFF. The full variable domain, rest sourced from reference TRBV11-2 and TRBJ2-1, is EAGVAQSPRYKIIEKRQSVAFWCNPISGHATLYWYQQILGQGPKLLIQFQNNGVVDDSQLPKDRFSAERLKGVDSTLKIQPAKLEDSAVYLCASSLIRNEQFFGPGTRLTVL.